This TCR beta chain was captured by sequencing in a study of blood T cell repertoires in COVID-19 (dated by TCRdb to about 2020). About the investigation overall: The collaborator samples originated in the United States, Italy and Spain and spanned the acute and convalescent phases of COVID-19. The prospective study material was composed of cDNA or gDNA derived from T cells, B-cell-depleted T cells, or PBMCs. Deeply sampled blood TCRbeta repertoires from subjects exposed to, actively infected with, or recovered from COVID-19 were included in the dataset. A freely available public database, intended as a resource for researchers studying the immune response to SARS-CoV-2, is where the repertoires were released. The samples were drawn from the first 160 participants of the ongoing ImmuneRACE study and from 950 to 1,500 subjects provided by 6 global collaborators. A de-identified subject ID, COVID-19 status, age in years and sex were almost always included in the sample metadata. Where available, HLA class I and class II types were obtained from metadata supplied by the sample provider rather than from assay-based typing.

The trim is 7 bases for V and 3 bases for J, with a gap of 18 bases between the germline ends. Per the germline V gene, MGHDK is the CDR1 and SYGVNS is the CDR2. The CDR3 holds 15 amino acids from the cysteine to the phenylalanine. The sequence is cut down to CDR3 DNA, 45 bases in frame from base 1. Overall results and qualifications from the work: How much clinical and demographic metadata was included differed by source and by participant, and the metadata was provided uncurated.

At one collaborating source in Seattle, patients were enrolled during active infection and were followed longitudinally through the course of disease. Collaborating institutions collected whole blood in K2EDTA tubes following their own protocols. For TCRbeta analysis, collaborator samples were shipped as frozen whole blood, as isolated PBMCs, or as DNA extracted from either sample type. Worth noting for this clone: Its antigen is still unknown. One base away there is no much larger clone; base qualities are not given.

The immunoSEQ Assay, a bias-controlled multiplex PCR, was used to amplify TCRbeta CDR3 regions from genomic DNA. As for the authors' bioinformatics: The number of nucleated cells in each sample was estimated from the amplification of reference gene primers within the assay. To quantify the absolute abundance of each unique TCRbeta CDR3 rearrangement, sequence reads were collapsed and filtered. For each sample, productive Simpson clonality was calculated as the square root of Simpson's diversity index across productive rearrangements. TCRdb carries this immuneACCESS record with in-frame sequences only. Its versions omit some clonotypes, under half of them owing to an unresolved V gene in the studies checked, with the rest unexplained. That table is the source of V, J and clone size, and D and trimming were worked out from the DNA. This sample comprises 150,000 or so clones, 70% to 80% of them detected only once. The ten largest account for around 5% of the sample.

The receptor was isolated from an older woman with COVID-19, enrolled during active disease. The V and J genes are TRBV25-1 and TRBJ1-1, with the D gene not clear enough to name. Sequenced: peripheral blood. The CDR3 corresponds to CASTDARTEDTEAFF. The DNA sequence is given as TGTGCCAGCACTGACGCCCGGACGGAGGACACTGAAGCTTTCTTT.